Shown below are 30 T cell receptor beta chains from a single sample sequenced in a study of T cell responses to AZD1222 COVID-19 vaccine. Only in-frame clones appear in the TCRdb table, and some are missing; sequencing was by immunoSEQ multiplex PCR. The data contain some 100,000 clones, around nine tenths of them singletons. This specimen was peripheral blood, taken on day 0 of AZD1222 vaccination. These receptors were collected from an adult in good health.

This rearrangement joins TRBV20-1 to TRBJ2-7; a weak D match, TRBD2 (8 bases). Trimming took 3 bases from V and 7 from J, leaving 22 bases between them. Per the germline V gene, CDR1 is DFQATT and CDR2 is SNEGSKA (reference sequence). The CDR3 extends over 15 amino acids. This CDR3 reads CSASISTGGGREQYF. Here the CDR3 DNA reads TGCAGTGCTAGTATATCGACGGGAGGGGGCCGGGAGCAGTACTTC.

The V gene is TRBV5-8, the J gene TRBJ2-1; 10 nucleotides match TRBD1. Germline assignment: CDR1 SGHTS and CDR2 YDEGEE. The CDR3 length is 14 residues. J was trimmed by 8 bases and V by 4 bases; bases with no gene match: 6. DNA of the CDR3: TGTGCCAGCAGCCCGGGACAGGGGATCTATGAGCAGTTCTTC. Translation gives CASSPGQGIYEQFF.

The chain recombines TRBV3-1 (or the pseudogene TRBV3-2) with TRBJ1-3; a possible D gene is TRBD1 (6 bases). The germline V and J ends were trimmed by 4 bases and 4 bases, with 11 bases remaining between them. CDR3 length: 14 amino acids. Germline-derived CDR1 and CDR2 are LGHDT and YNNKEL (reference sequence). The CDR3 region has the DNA TGTGCCAGCAGCCCGACAGGAAAGGGAAACACCATATATTTT. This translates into CASSPTGKGNTIYF.

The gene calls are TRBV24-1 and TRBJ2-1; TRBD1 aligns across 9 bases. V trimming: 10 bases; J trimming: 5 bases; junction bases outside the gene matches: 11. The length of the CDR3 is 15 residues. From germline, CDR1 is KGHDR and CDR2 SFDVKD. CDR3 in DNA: TGTGCCACAACCGGGACAGGGACCGAGCACAATGAGCAGTTCTTC. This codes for CATTGTGTEHNEQFF.

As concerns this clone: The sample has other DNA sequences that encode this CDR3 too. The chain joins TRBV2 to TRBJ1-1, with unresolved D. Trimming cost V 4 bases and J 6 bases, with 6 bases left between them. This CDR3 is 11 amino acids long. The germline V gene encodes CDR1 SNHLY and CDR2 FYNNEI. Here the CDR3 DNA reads TGTGCCAGCAGTGCCCGGGCTGAAGCTTTCTTT. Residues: CASSARAEAFF.

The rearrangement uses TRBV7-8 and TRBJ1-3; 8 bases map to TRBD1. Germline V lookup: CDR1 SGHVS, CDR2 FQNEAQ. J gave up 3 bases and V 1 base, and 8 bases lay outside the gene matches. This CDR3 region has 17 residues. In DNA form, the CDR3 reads TGTGCCAGCAGCTTAGTTTTTAGCAGGGGGCTTGGAAACACCATATATTTT. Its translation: CASSLVFSRGLGNTIYF.

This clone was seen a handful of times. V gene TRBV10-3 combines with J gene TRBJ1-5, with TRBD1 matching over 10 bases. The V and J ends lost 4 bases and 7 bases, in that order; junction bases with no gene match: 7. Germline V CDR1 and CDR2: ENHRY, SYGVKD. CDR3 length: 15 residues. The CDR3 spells CAISVSGQGIQPQHF. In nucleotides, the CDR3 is TGTGCCATCAGTGTCTCGGGACAGGGGATACAGCCCCAGCATTTT.

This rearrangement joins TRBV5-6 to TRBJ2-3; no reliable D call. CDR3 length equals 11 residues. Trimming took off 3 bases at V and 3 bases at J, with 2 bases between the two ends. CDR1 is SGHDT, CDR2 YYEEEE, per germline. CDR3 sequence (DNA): TGTGCCAGCAGCTCGACAGATACGCAGTATTTT. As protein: CASSSTDTQYF.

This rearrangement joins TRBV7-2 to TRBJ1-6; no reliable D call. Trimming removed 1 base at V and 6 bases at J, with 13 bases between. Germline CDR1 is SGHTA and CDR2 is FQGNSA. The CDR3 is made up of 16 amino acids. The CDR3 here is CASSLESRLTNSPLHF. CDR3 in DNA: TGTGCCAGCAGCTTAGAATCTAGGTTAACTAATTCACCCCTCCACTTT.

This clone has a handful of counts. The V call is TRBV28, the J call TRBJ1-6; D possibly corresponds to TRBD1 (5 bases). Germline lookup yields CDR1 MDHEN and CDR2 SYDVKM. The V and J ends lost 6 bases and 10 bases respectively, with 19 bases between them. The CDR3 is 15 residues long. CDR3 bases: TGTGCCAGCAGCCAATCCCCGGGGCAAGGATCACCCCTCCACTTT. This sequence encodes CASSQSPGQGSPLHF.

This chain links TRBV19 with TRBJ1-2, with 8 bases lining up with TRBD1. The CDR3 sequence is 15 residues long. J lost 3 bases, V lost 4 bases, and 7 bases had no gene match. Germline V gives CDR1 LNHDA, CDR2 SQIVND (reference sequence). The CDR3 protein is CASSTGQGRDYGYTF. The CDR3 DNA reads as TGTGCCAGTAGTACCGGACAGGGAAGAGACTATGGCTACACCTTC.

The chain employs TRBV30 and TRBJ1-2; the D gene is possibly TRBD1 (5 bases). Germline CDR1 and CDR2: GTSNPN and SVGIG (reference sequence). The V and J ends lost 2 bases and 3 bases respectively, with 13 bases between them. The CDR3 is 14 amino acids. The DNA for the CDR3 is TGTGCCTGGAGTCGCACGGGGGTCGACTATGGCTACACCTTC. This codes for CAWSRTGVDYGYTF.

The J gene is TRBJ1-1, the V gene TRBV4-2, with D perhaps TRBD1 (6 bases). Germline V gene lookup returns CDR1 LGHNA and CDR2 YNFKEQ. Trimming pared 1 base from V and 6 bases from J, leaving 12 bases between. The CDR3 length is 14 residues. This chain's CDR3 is CASSQAGGNAEAFF. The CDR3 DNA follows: TGTGCCAGCAGCCAAGCCGGGGGCAACGCTGAAGCTTTCTTT.

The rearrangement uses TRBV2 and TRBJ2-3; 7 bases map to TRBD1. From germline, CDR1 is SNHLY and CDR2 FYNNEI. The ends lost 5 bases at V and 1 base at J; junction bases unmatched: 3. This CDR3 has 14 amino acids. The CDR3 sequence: CASSYRGRTDTQYF. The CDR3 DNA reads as TGTGCCAGCAGTTACAGGGGACGCACAGATACGCAGTATTTT.

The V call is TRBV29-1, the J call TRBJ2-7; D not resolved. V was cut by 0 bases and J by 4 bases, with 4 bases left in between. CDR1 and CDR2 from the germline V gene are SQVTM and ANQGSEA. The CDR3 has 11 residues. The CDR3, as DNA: TGCAGCGTTGAAGATACATACGAGCAGTACTTC. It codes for CSVEDTYEQYF.

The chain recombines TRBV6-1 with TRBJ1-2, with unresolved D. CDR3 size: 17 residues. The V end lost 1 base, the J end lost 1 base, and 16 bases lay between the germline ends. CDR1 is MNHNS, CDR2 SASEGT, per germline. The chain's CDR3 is CASSEVGEETGNYGYTF. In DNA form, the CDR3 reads TGTGCCAGCAGTGAAGTGGGTGAGGAGACGGGTAACTATGGCTACACCTTC.

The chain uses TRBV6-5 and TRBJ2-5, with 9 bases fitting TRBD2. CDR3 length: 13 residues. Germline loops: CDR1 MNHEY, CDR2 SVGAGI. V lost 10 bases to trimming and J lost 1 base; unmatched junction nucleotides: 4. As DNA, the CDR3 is TGTGCCACTGGGACTAGCCCCCAAGAGACCCAGTACTTC. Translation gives CATGTSPQETQYF.

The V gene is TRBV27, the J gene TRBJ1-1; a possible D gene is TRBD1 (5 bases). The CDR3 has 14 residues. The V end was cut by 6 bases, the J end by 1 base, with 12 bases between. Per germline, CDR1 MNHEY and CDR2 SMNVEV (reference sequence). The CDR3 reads CASRLYGGNTEAFF. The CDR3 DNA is TGTGCCAGCAGATTGTACGGGGGGAACACTGAAGCTTTCTTT.

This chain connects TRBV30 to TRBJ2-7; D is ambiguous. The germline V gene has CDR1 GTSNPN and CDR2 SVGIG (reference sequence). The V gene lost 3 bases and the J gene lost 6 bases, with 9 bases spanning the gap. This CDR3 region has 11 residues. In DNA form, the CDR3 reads TGTGCCTGGAGCCCCTTGAGCGAGCAGTACTTC. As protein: CAWSPLSEQYF.

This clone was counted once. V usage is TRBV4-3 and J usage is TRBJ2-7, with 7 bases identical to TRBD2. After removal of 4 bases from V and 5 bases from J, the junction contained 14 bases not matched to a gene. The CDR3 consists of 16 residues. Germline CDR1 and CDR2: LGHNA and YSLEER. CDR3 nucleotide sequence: TGCGCCAGCAGCCCCGGGGGATCTAGCGGCATCCACGAGCAGTACTTC. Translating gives CASSPGGSSGIHEQYF.

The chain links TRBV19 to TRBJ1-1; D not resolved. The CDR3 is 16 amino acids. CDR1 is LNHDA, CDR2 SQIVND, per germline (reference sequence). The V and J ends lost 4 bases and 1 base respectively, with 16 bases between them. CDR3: CASSTQRTHGNTEAFF. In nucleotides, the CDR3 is TGTGCCAGTAGTACCCAAAGGACCCACGGGAACACTGAAGCTTTCTTT.

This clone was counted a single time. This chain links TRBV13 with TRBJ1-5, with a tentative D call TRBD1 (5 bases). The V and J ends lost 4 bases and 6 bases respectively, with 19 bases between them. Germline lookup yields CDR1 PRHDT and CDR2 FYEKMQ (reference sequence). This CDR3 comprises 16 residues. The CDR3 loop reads CASSWTGGGEGQPQHF. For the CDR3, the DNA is TGTGCCAGCAGCTGGACCGGGGGAGGTGAGGGTCAGCCCCAGCATTTT. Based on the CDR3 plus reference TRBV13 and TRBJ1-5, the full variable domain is AAGVIQSPRHLIKEKRETATLKCYPIPRHDTVYWYQQGPGQDPQFLISFYEKMQSDKGSIPDRFSAQQFSDYHSELNMSSLELGDSALYFCASSWTGGGEGQPQHFGDGTRLSIL.

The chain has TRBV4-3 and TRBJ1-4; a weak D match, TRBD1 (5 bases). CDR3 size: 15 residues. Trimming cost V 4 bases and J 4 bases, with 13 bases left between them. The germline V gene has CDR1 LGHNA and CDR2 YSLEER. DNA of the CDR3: TGCGCCAGCAGCCGCGGGGACGGACTTAATGAAAAACTGTTTTTT. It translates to CASSRGDGLNEKLFF.

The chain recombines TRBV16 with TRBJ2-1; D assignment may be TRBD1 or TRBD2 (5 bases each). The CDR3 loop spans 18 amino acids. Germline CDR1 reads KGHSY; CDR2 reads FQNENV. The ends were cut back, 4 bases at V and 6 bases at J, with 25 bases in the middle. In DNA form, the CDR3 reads TGTGCCAGCAGCCCACACGGGGAATGGGGGAATAGGGGCAATGAGCAGTTCTTC. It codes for CASSPHGEWGNRGNEQFF.

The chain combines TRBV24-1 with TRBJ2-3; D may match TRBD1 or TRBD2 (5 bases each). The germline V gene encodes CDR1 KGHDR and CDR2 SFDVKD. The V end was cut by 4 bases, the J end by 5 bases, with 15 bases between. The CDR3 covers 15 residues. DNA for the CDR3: TGTGCCACCAGTGACGGGGCGGTAAGAGGAGATACGCAGTATTTT. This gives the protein CATSDGAVRGDTQYF.

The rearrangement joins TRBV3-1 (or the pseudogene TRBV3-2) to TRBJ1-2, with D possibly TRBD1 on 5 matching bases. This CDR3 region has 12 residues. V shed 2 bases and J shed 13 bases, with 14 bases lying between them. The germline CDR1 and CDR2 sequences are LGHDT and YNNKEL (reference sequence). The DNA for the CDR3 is TGTGCCAGCAGCCAACTGGGGGTATTCGGCACCTTC. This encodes CASSQLGVFGTF.

CDR3 region: CASSWDKKNNEQFF. The DNA for the CDR3 is TGTGCCAGCAGCTGGGACAAAAAAAACAATGAGCAGTTCTTC. This chain uses TRBV13 with TRBJ2-1; TRBD1 is a possible D gene (6 bases). V was pared by 4 bases and J by 5 bases, with 12 bases between. This CDR3 contains 14 residues. Germline CDR1 is PRHDT and CDR2 is FYEKMQ (reference sequence).

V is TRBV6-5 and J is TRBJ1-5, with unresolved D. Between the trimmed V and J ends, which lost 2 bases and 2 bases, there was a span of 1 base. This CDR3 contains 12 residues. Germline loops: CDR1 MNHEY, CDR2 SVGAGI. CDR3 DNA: TGTGCCAGCAGTTACGGCAATCAGCCCCAGCATTTT. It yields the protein CASSYGNQPQHF.

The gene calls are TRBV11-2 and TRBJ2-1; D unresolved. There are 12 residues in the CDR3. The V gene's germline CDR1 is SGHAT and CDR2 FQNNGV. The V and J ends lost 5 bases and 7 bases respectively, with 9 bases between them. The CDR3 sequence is CASSRWQNEQFF. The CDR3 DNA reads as TGTGCCAGCAGCCGCTGGCAAAATGAGCAGTTCTTC.

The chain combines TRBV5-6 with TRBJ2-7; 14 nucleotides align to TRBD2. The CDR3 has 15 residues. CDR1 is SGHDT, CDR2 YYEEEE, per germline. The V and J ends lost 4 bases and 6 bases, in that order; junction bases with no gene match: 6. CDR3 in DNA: TGTGCCAGCAGCAGGGGACTAGCGGGGGTGGGCGAGCAGTACTTC. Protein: CASSRGLAGVGEQYF.